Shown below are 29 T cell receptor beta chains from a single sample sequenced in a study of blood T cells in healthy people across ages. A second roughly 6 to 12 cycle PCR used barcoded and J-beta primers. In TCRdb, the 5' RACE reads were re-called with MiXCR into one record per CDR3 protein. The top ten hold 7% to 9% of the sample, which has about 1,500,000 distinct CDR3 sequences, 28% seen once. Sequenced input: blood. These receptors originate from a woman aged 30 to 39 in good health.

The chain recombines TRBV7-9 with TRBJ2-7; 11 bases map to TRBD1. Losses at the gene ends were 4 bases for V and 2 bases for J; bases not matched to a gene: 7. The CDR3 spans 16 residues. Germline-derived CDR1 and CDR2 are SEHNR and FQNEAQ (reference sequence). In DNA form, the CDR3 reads TGTGCCAGCAGCTCTCAAAGGGGACAGGGGGCCTACGAGCAGTACTTC. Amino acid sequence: CASSSQRGQGAYEQYF.

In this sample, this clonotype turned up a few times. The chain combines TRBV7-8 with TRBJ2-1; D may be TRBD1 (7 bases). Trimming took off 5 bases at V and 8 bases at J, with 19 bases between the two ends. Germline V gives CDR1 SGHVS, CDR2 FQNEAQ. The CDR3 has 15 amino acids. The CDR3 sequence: CASSIRQGGFDEQFF. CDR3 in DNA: TGTGCCAGCAGCATCAGACAGGGAGGATTCGATGAGCAGTTCTTC.

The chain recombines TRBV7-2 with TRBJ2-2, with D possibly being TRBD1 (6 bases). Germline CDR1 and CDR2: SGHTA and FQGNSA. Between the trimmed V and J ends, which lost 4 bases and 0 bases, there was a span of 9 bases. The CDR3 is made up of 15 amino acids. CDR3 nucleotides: TGTGCCAGCAGCTCACAGGGTTCGAACACCGGGGAGCTGTTTTTT. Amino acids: CASSSQGSNTGELFF.

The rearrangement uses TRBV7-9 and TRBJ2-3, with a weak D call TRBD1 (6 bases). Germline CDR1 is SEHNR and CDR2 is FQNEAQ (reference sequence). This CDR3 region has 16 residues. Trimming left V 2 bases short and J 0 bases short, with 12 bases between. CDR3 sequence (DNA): TGTGCCAGCAGCTTACCCAGGGGCCCTAGCACAGATACGCAGTATTTT. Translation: CASSLPRGPSTDTQYF.

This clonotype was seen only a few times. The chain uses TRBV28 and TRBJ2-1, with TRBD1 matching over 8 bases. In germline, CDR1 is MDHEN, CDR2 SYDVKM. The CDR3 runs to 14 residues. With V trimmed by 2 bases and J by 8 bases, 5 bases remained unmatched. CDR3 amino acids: CASSLQGAGYEQFF. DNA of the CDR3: TGTGCCAGCAGTTTACAGGGGGCGGGATATGAGCAGTTCTTC.

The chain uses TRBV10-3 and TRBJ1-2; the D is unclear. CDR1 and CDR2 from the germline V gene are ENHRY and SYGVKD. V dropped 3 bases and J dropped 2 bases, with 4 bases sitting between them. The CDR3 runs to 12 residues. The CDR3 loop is CAISEVNYGYTF. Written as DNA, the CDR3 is TGTGCCATCAGTGAAGTCAACTATGGCTACACCTTC.

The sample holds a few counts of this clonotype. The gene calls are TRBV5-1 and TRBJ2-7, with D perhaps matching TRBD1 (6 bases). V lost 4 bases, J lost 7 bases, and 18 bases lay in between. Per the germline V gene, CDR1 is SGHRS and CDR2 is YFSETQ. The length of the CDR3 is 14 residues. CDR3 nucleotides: TGCGCCAGCAGCGGGGAGAGACAGGTGCCTGAGCAGTACTTC. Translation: CASSGERQVPEQYF.

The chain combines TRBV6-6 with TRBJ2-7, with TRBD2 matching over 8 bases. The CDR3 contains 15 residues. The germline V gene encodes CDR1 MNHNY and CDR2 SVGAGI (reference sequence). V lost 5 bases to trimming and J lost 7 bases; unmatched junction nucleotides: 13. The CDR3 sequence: CASSEGSAGVGEQYF. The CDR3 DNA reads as TGTGCCAGCAGTGAGGGTTCAGCGGGGGTTGGTGAGCAGTACTTC.

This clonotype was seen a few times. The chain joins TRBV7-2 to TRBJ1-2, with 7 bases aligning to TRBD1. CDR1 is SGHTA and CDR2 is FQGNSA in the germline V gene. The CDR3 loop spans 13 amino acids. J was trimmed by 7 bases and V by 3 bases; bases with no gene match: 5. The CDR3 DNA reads TGTGCCAGCAGCTTTATGACAGGGTTTGGCTACACCTTC. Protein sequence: CASSFMTGFGYTF.

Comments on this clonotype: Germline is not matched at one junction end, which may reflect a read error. The CDR3: CASSLSASGSNVLTF. The DNA for the CDR3 is TGCGCCAGCAGCTTGAGTGCCTCTGGGTCCAACGTCCTGACTTTC. This chain uses TRBV5-1 with TRBJ2-6; D is unresolved. CDR3 length equals 15 residues. Germline CDR1 reads SGHRS; CDR2 reads YFSETQ.

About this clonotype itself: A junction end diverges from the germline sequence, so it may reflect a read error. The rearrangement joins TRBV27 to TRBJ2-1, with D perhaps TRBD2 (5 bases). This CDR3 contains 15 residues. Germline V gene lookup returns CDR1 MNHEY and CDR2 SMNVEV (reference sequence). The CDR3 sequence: CASSTSGSSYNEQCF. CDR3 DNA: TGTGCCAGCAGCACCTCGGGGAGCTCCTACAATGAGCAGTGCTTC.

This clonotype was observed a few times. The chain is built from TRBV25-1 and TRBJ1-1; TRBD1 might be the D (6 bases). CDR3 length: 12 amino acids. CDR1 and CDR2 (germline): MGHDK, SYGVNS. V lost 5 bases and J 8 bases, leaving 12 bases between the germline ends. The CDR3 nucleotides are TGTGCCAGCAGTTTTGGGGGCAGGGAAGCTTTCTTT. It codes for CASSFGGREAFF.

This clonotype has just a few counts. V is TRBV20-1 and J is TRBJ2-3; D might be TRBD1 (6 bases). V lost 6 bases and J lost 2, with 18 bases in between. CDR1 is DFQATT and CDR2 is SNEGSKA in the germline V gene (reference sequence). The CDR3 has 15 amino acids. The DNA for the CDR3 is TGCAGTGCCCCCTCAGGGGACGGATACACAGATACGCAGTATTTT. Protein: CSAPSGDGYTDTQYF.

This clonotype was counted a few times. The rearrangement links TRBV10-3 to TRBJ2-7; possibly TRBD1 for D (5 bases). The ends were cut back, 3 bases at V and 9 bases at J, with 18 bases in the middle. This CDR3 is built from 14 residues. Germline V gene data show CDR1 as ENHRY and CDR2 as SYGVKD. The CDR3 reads CAISDQGESGGQYF. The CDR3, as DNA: TGTGCCATCAGTGATCAGGGCGAATCGGGCGGGCAGTACTTC.

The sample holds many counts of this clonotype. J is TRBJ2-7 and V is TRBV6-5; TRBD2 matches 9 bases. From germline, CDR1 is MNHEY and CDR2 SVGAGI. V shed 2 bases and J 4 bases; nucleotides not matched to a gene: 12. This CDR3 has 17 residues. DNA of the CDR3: TGTGCCAGCAGTTACCTCACGTCGGGACTAGCTTATTACGAGCAGTACTTC. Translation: CASSYLTSGLAYYEQYF.

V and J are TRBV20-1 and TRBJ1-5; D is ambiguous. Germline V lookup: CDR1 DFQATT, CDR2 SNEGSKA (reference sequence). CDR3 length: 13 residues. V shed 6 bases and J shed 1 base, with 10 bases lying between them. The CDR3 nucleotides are TGCAGTGCCTCGACAACGAGCAATCAGCCCCAGCATTTT. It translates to CSASTTSNQPQHF.

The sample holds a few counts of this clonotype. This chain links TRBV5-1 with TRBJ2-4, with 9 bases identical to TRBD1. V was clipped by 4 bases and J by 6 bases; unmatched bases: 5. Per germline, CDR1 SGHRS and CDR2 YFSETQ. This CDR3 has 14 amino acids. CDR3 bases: TGCGCCAGCAGCCCCGGGACAGGGAGAAACATTCAGTACTTC. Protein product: CASSPGTGRNIQYF.

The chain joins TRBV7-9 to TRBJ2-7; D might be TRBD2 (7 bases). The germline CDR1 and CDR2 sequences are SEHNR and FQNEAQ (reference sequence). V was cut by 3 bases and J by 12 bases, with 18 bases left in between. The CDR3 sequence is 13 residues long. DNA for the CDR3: TGTGCCAGCAGCTTCGGGAGCGGGGACACCTCGTACTTC. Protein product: CASSFGSGDTSYF.

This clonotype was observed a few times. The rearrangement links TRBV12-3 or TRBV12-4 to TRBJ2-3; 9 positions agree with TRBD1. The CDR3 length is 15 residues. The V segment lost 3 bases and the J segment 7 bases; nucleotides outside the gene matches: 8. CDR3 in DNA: TGTGCCAGCAGTTTCGGACAGGGGACTCTGAATACGCAGTATTTT. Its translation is CASSFGQGTLNTQYF.

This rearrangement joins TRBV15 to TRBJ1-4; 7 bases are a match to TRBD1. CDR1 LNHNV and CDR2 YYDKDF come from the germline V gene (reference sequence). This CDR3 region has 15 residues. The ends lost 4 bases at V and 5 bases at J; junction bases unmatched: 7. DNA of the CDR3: TGTGCCACCAGCATAGGGGCAGGGGGGAATGAAAAACTGTTTTTT. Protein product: CATSIGAGGNEKLFF.

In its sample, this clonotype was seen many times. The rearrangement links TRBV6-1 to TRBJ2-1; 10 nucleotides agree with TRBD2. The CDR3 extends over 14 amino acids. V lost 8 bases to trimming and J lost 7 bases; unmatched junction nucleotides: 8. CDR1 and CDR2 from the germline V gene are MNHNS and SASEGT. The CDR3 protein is CASLVAGGYNEQFF. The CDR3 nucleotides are TGTGCCAGCTTGGTAGCGGGAGGATATAATGAGCAGTTCTTC.

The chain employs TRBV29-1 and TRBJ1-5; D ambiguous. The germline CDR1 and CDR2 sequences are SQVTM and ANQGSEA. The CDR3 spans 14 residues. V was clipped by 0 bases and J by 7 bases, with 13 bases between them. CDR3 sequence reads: CSVEDRGGTQPQHF. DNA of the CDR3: TGCAGCGTTGAAGATCGGGGAGGAACACAGCCCCAGCATTTT.

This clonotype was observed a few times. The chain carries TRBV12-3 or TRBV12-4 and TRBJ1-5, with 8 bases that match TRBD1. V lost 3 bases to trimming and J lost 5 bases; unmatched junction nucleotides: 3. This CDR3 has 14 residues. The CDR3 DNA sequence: TGTGCCAGCAGTTTCGGGACAGGCTATCAGCCCCAGCATTTT. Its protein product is CASSFGTGYQPQHF.

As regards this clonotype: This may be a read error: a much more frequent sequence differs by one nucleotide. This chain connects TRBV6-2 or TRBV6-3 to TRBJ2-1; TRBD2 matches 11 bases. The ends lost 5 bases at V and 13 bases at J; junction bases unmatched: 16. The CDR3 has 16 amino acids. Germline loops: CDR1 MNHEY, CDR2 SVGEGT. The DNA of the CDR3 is TGTGCCAGCAGTCGCCAGGGACTAGCGGCACAAGAGACCCAGTTCTTC. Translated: CASSRQGLAAQETQFF.

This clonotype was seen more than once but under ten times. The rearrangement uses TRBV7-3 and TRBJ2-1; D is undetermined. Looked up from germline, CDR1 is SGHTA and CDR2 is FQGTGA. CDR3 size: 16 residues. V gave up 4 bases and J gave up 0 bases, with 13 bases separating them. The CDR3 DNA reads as TGTGCCAGCAGCTCCCGTATAACGAGCTCCTACAATGAGCAGTTCTTC. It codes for CASSSRITSSYNEQFF.

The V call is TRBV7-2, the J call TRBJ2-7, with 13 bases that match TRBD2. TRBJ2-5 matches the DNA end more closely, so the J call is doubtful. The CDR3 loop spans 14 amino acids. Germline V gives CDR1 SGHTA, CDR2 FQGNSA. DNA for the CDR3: TGTGCCAGCCTAACGGGACTAGCGGGGCAGACCCAGTACTTC. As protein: CASLTGLAGQTQYF.

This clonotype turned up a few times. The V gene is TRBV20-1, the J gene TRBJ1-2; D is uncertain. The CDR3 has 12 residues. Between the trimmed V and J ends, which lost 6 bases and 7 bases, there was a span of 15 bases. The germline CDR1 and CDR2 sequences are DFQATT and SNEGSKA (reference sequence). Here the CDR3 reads CSAPEPVGGYTF. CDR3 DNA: TGCAGTGCGCCTGAGCCTGTCGGTGGCTACACCTTC.

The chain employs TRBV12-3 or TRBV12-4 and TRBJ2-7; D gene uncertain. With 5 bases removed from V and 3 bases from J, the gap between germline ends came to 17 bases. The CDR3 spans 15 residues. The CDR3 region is CASSPPLGDIYEQYF. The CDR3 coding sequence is TGTGCCAGCAGTCCGCCGCTAGGAGACATCTACGAGCAGTACTTC.

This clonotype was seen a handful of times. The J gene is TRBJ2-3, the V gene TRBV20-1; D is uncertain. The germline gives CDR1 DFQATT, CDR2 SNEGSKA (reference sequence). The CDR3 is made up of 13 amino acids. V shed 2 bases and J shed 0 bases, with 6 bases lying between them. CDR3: CSARTESTDTQYF. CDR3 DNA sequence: TGCAGTGCTAGAACGGAGAGCACAGATACGCAGTATTTT.